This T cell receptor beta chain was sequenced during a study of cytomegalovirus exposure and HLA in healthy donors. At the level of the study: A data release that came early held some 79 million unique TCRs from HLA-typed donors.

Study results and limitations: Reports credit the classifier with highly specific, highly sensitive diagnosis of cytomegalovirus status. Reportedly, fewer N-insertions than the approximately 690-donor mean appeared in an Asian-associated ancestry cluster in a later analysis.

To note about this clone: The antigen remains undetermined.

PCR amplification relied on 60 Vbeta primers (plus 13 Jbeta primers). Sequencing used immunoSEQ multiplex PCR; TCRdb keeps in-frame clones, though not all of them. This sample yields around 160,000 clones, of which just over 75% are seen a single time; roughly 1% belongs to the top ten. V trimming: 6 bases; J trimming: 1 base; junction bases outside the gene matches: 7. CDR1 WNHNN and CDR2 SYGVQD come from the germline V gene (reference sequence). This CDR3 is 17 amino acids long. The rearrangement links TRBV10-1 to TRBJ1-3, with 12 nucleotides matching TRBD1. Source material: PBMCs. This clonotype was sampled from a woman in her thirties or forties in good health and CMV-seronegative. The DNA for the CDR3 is TGCGCCAGCAGCCGGGACAGGGGGCAAAAATCTGGAAACACCATATATTTT. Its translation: CASSRDRGQKSGNTIYF.